This TCR beta chain is from a study of blood T cell repertoires in COVID-19. As for the study in general: Specimens from acute and convalescent COVID-19 originated in the United States, Italy and Spain. Sample material is recorded as cDNA or gDNA derived from T cells, B-cell-depleted T cells, or PBMCs.

V was clipped by 4 bases and J by 0 bases; unmatched bases: 6. Germline CDR1 and CDR2: SGHKS and YYEKEE (reference sequence). This CDR3 has 16 residues. Libraries were prepared by immunoSEQ multiplex PCR; TCRdb keeps only in-frame clonotypes and omits some of them. This table holds about 52,000 clones, 85% to 90% found once. What was sequenced was peripheral blood. The chain links TRBV5-5 to TRBJ1-4; 7 bases map to TRBD1. The source is a human donor in a cohort sampled during active COVID-19. The CDR3 bases are TGTGCCAGCAGCCCGACAGGGCTTGCAACTAATGAAAAACTGTTTTTT. Its translation: CASSPTGLATNEKLFF.